This T cell receptor beta chain came from a study of PD-1 blockade in classical Hodgkin lymphoma (dated by TCRdb to about 2020). Concerning the study at large: Nivolumab dosing was 3 mg/kg intravenously every 2 weeks, continuing until either disease progression or unacceptable toxicity. The study used TCR beta sequencing and CyTOF to define a peripheral blood immune signature of response to PD-1 blockade in classical Hodgkin lymphoma.

Overall results and qualifications from the work: Trial patients achieving complete response had baseline diversity similar to newly diagnosed patients, whereas partial responders and progressors had significantly lower diversity. Only a single clinical trial cohort was studied, and what caused the repertoire differences, possibly disease activity or prior therapy, remained undefined. Diversity was lower in patients who began nivolumab less than 1 year after ASCT, so these patients were left out of later analyses to avoid confounding by immune reconstitution. By C4D1, a significant rise was seen in CD4+ TCR diversity but not in CD8+ TCR diversity (p=0.0027 vs p=0.16), and the rise was most apparent among complete responders (p=0.02). Baseline TCR diversity was reported to be lower in newly diagnosed patients than in healthy donors and to be lower still in relapsed/refractory patients.

Read against the paper, the sample's time point label means: cycle 1 day 1 (C1D1), immediately before nivolumab initiation. Every trial patient had relapsed following autologous stem cell transplantation, and prior brentuximab vedotin exposure was what differed among cohorts A, B and C. The trial cohort comprised about 60 patients with relapsed/refractory classical Hodgkin lymphoma whose best overall responses were complete response, partial response or progressive disease. Trial patients were treated with single-agent nivolumab in the multi-cohort phase II CheckMate 205 trial. An independent review committee assessed best overall response by applying the 2007 International Working Group response criteria. PBMCs from the trial were collected at three points: immediately before nivolumab initiation (C1D1), and during therapy at cycle 2 day 1 and cycle 4 day 1. After peripheral blood was drawn into 8 mL Vacutainer Cell Preparation Tubes, PBMCs were isolated by centrifugation and then cryopreserved.

Genomic DNA was extracted with the Qiagen DNeasy kit from unsorted PBMCs and from negatively selected CD4+ and CD8+ fractions. Amplification of TCR beta CDR3 regions was done by immunoSEQ multiplex PCR with primers that anneal to V and J segments. Amplification bias was minimized using a synthetic immune receptor repertoire, and residual bias was removed computationally after sequencing. For the original study's pipeline: Repertoire diversity was quantified as the Shannon entropy index using custom Python scripts. Unsorted, CD4+ and CD8+ repertoires were analyzed separately, except in combined analyses where CD4+ and CD8+ sequences were merged in silico. Clonal expansion was defined as at least a 2-fold frequency increase after treatment relative to C1D1, with a pseudocount of 0.5 for undetected baseline clones. Clones with 0 or 1 copy at C1D1 were defined as singleton clones, while clones with 2 or more copies were defined as non-singleton clones. Clones expanded in unsorted samples were assigned a CD4+, CD8+ or unknown annotation through matching of protein sequences in sorted samples from the same patient. Wilcoxon tests on paired samples were used to test changes in diversity from C1D1 to C4D1. TCRdb mirrors the immuneACCESS table, restricted to in-frame sequences. Some clones are absent from its copies; in checked studies, under half trace to an unresolved V gene, and the reason for the others is unknown. That table supplies the V and J calls and clone size; D and trimming were determined from the DNA. For this sample the table gives just under 100,000 clones, of which roughly 84% were detected only once. The ten top clones hold 10% to 15% of the sample.

Sequences LNHDA (CDR1) and SQIVND (CDR2) are obtained from the germline V gene (reference sequence). Between the V and J ends, shortened by 3 bases and 4 bases respectively, the junction contains 13 bases. The CDR3, cysteine through phenylalanine, is 15 amino acids long. The retained sequence is limited to the CDR3, 45 bases, with the frame set at the first base. This clone was seen a single time. Its antigen remains unidentified. Base qualities were left out, and no much larger clone turns up one base away. The TCR originated in a human donor with classical Hodgkin lymphoma. In this chain, TRBV19 is recombined with TRBJ1-3; there is no confident call for the D gene. The sequences come from peripheral blood mononuclear cells (PBMCs), collected at baseline. The nucleotide sequence is given as TGTGCCAGTAGTATTCAGCCGGGTGTAGGAAACACCATATATTTT. This encodes CASSIQPGVGNTIYF.